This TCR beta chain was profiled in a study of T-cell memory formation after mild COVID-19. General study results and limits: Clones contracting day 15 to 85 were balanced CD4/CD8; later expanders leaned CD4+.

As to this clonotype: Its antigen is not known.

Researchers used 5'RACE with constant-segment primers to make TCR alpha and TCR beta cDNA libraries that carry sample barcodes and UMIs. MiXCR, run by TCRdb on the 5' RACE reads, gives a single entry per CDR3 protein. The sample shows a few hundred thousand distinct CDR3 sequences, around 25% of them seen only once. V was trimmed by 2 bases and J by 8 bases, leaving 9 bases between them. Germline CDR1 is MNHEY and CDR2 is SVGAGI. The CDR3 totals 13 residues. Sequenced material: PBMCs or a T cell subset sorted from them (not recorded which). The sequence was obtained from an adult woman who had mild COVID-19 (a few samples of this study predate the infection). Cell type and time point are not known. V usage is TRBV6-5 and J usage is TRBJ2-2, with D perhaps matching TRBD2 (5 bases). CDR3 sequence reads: CASSYIGVGELFF. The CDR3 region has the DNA TGTGCCAGCAGTTACATCGGGGTGGGGGAGCTGTTTTTT.